This TCR beta chain was identified in a study of long-term antiretroviral therapy in people with HIV (dated by TCRdb to 2022 to 2024). The study in broad terms: Collection of the earliest samples took place about a decade ahead of the 2015 WHO recommendation for immediate ART, at a time when ART was typically delayed until CD4 counts fell. Of the roughly 30 participants with HIV, about a dozen were female. No cross-contamination during QIAcube processing was seen in test extractions of a monoclonal T-cell line run alongside around 31 polyclonal samples. A retrospective serial study tested whether changes in peripheral blood TRB repertoire composition and diversity were associated with ART initiation and durable HIV suppression. The cohort contributed roughly 200 cryopreserved PBMC samples from 30 adults with confirmed HIV infection, collected serially over a mean of 6 years (range 1-12).

This clone turned up a few times. The antigen it recognizes is unknown. One base away there is no much larger clone; base qualities are not given. The immunoSEQ hsTCRB v3.0 assay was used at survey level resolution to sequence the TRB variable region. The target sequencing depth for TRB was about 40,000-55,000 T-cell genomes per sample. Pooled TRB libraries were sequenced on an Illumina MiSeq with a v3 150-cycle kit. From the authors' description of their analysis: Analysis of repertoires was carried out in R inside a reproducible Nextflow workflow spanning QC, data transformation and analysis. LymphoSeq2, an R package for exploring AIRR-Seq data, was used to implement the custom analyses. After excluding several samples that yielded fewer than 5000 total TRB sequences, 150 to 200 HIV repertoires remained for analysis. Among the approximately 190 retained HIV repertoires, about 57 were collected before ART initiation and 120 to 140 after ART initiation. Each repertoire was downsampled to 5000 TRB nucleotide sequences, and summary statistics were averaged across 100 downsampling iterations. The analysis kept only TRB sequences whose CDR3 regions were at least seven amino acids long. Diversity was measured with a Shannon entropy-derived clonality score and the Gini coefficient. In repertoire networks, the top 5000 CDR3 amino acid sequences were linked whenever an edit distance of one separated two sequences. Antigen specificity groups and MHC restriction were predicted for TRB CDR3 amino acid sequences with GLIPH2. Known CMV, EBV, HIV or tissue antigen associations were flagged by matching CDR3 amino acid sequences against VDJdb and McPAS-TCR. Pre-ART, post-ART and control groups were compared with Wilcoxon signed-rank tests and Holm-Bonferroni correction. The clones in this table, taken by TCRdb from immuneACCESS, are in-frame only. Not every clone is retained; where verified, under half of the shortfall comes from an unresolved V gene, and the cause of the rest is unknown. D and trimming were read from the DNA, whereas the V and J calls and clone size are those reported in that table. Here the sample has 32,000 or so clones; 80% to 90% occur a single time. The ten largest clones capture around 9% of the sample.

Inclusion was restricted to participants for whom at least one PBMC sample before ART initiation and at least two post-ART samples were available. Treatment was received in the United States of America by all participants with HIV. Before DNA extraction, cryopreserved samples containing about 0.9-11 million PBMC were thawed and washed. At the time of the earliest PBMC sample, participants with HIV were aged between roughly 20 and 60 years. PBMC samples were contributed by each participant from 1-4 timepoints before ART initiation and 2-8 timepoints after ART initiation, with a median of 7 samples. Serial HIV viral load, CD4+ T-cell count, ART history and demographic data were obtained for every participant. Using a Qiagen kit on a QIAcube, genomic DNA was extracted from unsorted PBMC, with samples processed in batches of 12. The paper's findings and limits, for the study overall: Starting ART was linked to a significant rise in TRB diversity, yet even with long-term ART the diversity remained significantly lower than in transplant donor controls. The repertoire was dominated across all time points by expanded TRB clones identified before ART initiation, although this dominance was seen to fluctuate and to decrease in many PLHIV after ART. Unsorted PBMC were profiled instead of sorted CD4+ and CD8+ T cells because pre-ART samples had limited cell numbers. The samples span the years 2004 to 2017, and the ART regimens used may be less effective than current regimens. Compared with controls, HIV repertoires had narrower CDR3 length ranges, and the network structure pointed to an antigen-experienced repertoire that shifted only slightly toward naive after ART. Limited PBMC availability meant only the TCR beta chain was sequenced, without alpha chain pairing. Inferences about post-ART repertoire changes were limited because no data were available on ART adherence, viral resistance or therapy changes.

Taken from the germline V gene, the CDR1 and CDR2 loops are KGHSY and FQNENV. The junction shows trimming of 0 bases on V and 10 bases on J, and the gene matches do not reach 5 bases of it. The CDR3 contains 15 residues, cysteine and phenylalanine counted. Left in the record is the CDR3 DNA by itself, 45 bases read in frame from the first base. The rearrangement joined TRBV16 to TRBJ1-6; 8 junctional bases match TRBD1. The receptor was isolated from a man aged 50-60 years with HIV. The material was unsorted PBMCs, obtained 3.2 years before starting antiretroviral therapy. The CDR3 region reads CASSQSGQGRSPLHF. Here is the DNA: TGTGCCAGCAGCCAATCTGGACAGGGACGATCACCCCTCCACTTT.